Here is one TCR beta chain with its context. No antigen is known for it. The Oncomine TCR Beta short-read assay sequenced DNA from cultured CD4+ T cells. TCRdb reprocessed the PCR reads with MiXCR, giving one entry per CDR3 protein. The sample yields 9,500 to 15,000 distinct CDR3 sequences, about 75% seen once. Treatment defined: approximately 9-day PBMC culture with coronavirus spike peptide pools or control peptides (ViraFEST assay). Fresh medium (containing IL-2) replaced half the medium on days 3 and 7. The CDR3 extends over 17 amino acids. Germline V gene data show CDR1 as MDHEN and CDR2 as SYDVKM. V gave up 5 bases and J gave up 2 bases, with 19 bases separating them. These data come from a study of vaccination and CD4 T cells after COVID-19. Study context: The stimulus for the cells was overlapping spike peptides derived from SARS-CoV-2, HCoV-NL63, HCoV-OC43 and HCoV-229E. General study results and limits: Spike mono-reactivity was shown by 304 of 307 vaccine-specific clones in convalescent patients.

Sequenced input: CD4+ T cells from blood, cultured in vitro. This receptor was obtained from a human donor who had recovered from COVID-19. V and J are TRBV28 and TRBJ1-5, with D unresolved. The CDR3 coding sequence is TGTGCCAGCAGTCCGAGGATCTTAACGGGCGGCAATCAGCCCCAGCATTTT. Protein product: CASSPRILTGGNQPQHF.